The 32 T cell receptor beta chains below come from one sample, sequenced in a study of blood T cell repertoires in COVID-19. Assay: immunoSEQ multiplex PCR; the TCRdb copy retains only in-frame clones and omits some. The sample has roughly 150,000 clones; almost 80% are singletons. Sequenced sample: peripheral blood. These receptors were obtained from a man aged 55 to 70 who had recovered from COVID-19.

This rearrangement joins TRBV7-9 to TRBJ2-1, with a weak D call TRBD2 (5 bases). The CDR3 totals 12 residues. CDR1 is SEHNR, CDR2 FQNEAQ, per germline (reference sequence). V was shortened by 4 bases and J by 12 bases, with 13 bases between the two germline ends. DNA of the CDR3: TGTGCCAGCAGCTCTTCCCGGGATAGGCAGTTCTTC. Its protein product is CASSSSRDRQFF.

This clone has more than one count but fewer than ten. The rearrangement uses TRBV28 and TRBJ2-2; D might be TRBD1 (6 bases). The CDR3 totals 14 residues. Trimming removed 5 bases from V and 7 bases from J, with 14 bases in between. Germline CDR1 is MDHEN and CDR2 is SYDVKM. DNA of the CDR3: TGTGCCAGCAGTAATCTACAGGGTCTCGGGGAGCTGTTTTTT. It encodes CASSNLQGLGELFF.

The chain links TRBV15 to TRBJ1-2; 9 bases match TRBD1. The germline CDR1 and CDR2 sequences are LNHNV and YYDKDF (reference sequence). CDR3 length: 19 amino acids. With 0 bases clipped from V and 7 bases from J, the junction kept 18 bases outside the gene matches. Here the CDR3 DNA reads TGTGCCACCAGCAGAGATAAAGTCTTAGGGACAGGGACACCACTTGGCTACACCTTC. Translation: CATSRDKVLGTGTPLGYTF.

V usage is TRBV6-6 and J usage is TRBJ2-1; TRBD2 matches at 16 bases. This CDR3 is 19 amino acids long. Trimming at V came to 5 bases and at J to 2 bases, leaving 9 bases not matched to a gene. Per germline, CDR1 MNHNY and CDR2 SVGAGI (reference sequence). CDR3 sequence reads: CASSPNPGTSGRAYNEQFF. The CDR3 region has the DNA TGTGCCAGCAGTCCAAACCCGGGGACTAGCGGGAGGGCCTACAATGAGCAGTTCTTC.

The chain employs TRBV2 and TRBJ2-2, with D perhaps matching TRBD1 (6 bases). Germline V gene data show CDR1 as SNHLY and CDR2 as FYNNEI. V was trimmed by 6 bases and J by 3 bases, leaving 17 bases between them. CDR3 length: 16 residues. CDR3 sequence reads: CASSPDRAPYTGELFF. DNA for the CDR3: TGTGCCAGCAGCCCGGACAGAGCCCCTTACACCGGGGAGCTGTTTTTT. Using reference TRBV2 and TRBJ2-2 for the parts outside the CDR3, the full variable domain is EPEVTQTPSHQVTQMGQEVILRCVPISNHLYFYWYRQILGQKVEFLVSFYNNEISEKSEIFDDQFSVERPDGSNFTLKIRSTKLEDSAMYFCASSPDRAPYTGELFFGEGSRLTVL.

The rearrangement uses TRBV7-2 and TRBJ2-3, with TRBD2 matching 8 bases. J gave up 0 bases and V 0 bases, and 2 bases lay outside the gene matches. The CDR3 extends over 16 amino acids. The V gene's germline CDR1 is SGHTA and CDR2 FQGNSA. The CDR3 sequence is CASSLAGGGSTDTQYF. The CDR3 DNA follows: TGTGCCAGCAGCTTAGCGGGCGGGGGGAGCACAGATACGCAGTATTTT.

This clone was detected many times. The chain joins TRBV20-1 to TRBJ1-1; D uncertain. CDR1 is DFQATT, CDR2 SNEGSKA, per germline (reference sequence). Trimming took 5 bases from V and 3 from J, leaving 7 bases between them. This CDR3 is 11 amino acids long. CDR3 coding DNA: TGCAGTGCTGAGCGGGACACTGAAGCTTTCTTT. It specifies CSAERDTEAFF.

V is TRBV28 and J is TRBJ1-2, with D possibly matching TRBD1 (6 bases). With 6 bases removed from V and 1 base from J, the gap between germline ends came to 9 bases. Germline assignment: CDR1 MDHEN and CDR2 SYDVKM. CDR3 size: 13 residues. The CDR3 sequence is CASRTGFNYGYTF. The CDR3 DNA follows: TGTGCCAGCAGAACAGGGTTTAACTATGGCTACACCTTC.

The gene calls are TRBV10-3 and TRBJ1-2, with D possibly TRBD1 on 5 matching bases. Deletions cut 11 bases from V and 0 bases from J, with 13 bases between. The CDR3 runs 13 residues. CDR1 and CDR2 (germline): ENHRY, SYGVKD. The CDR3 DNA sequence: TGTGCCGCGACAGAAAAAGCTAACTATGGCTACACCTTC. Protein sequence: CAATEKANYGYTF.

This clone was seen a few times. This sequence joins TRBV11-2 and TRBJ2-7; 8 bases fit TRBD1. The germline gives CDR1 SGHAT, CDR2 FQNNGV. J gave up 7 bases and V 3 bases, and 11 bases lay outside the gene matches. The CDR3 has 15 amino acids. Here the CDR3 reads CASSLALQGAREQYF. The CDR3 nucleotides read TGTGCCAGCAGCTTGGCCCTCCAGGGGGCGCGTGAGCAGTACTTC. The whole variable domain, filled in from reference TRBV11-2 and TRBJ2-7, reads EAGVAQSPRYKIIEKRQSVAFWCNPISGHATLYWYQQILGQGPKLLIQFQNNGVVDDSQLPKDRFSAERLKGVDSTLKIQPAKLEDSAVYLCASSLALQGAREQYFGPGTRLTVT.

This chain connects TRBV7-2 to TRBJ2-5; D not resolved. With 4 bases removed from V and 1 base from J, the gap between germline ends came to 4 bases. The CDR3 covers 12 residues. The germline V gene encodes CDR1 SGHTA and CDR2 FQGNSA. In nucleotides, the CDR3 is TGTGCCAGCAGCTCCCTCCAAGAGACCCAGTACTTC. The encoded protein is CASSSLQETQYF. The full variable domain, its missing parts supplied by reference TRBV7-2 and TRBJ2-5, is GAGVSQSPSNKVTEKGKDVELRCDPISGHTALYWYRQSLGQGLEFLIYFQGNSAPDKSGLPSDRFSAERTGGSVSTLTIQRTQQEDSAVYLCASSSLQETQYFGPGTRLLVL.

CDR3 DNA sequence: TGTGCCAGCAGGGACAGGGGGAACATGAACACTGAAGCTTTCTTT. It encodes CASRDRGNMNTEAFF. V and J are TRBV2 and TRBJ1-1, with TRBD1 matching over 10 bases. V lost 6 bases to trimming and J lost 0 bases; unmatched junction nucleotides: 4. The length of the CDR3 is 15 residues. Germline lookup yields CDR1 SNHLY and CDR2 FYNNEI. The whole variable domain, remainder taken from reference TRBV2 and TRBJ1-1, is EPEVTQTPSHQVTQMGQEVILRCVPISNHLYFYWYRQILGQKVEFLVSFYNNEISEKSEIFDDQFSVERPDGSNFTLKIRSTKLEDSAMYFCASRDRGNMNTEAFFGQGTRLTVV.

The chain combines TRBV7-9 with TRBJ2-7, with D possibly TRBD1 on 6 matching bases. Germline CDR1 is SEHNR and CDR2 is FQNEAQ (reference sequence). V gave up 4 bases and J gave up 0 bases, with 16 bases separating them. This CDR3 contains 16 residues. DNA for the CDR3: TGTGCCAGCAGCTACCGTACCGGGACATACTCCTACGAGCAGTACTTC. This translates into CASSYRTGTYSYEQYF.

The chain couples TRBV10-3 to TRBJ1-1, with TRBD1 as a possible D gene (5 bases). CDR3 length: 15 amino acids. The germline V gene has CDR1 ENHRY and CDR2 SYGVKD. V shed 3 bases and J shed 3 bases, with 14 bases lying between them. The CDR3 sequence: CAISDLVQGHTEAFF. CDR3 DNA sequence: TGTGCCATCAGTGACTTGGTTCAGGGTCACACTGAAGCTTTCTTT.

The rearrangement joins TRBV28 to TRBJ2-7; D may be TRBD1 (5 bases). V lost 3 bases and J lost 4, with 7 bases in between. The CDR3 spans 12 residues. CDR1 MDHEN and CDR2 SYDVKM come from the germline V gene. The CDR3 DNA sequence: TGTGCCAGCAGTTTGACAGTATACGAGCAGTACTTC. It is translated as CASSLTVYEQYF.

This chain connects TRBV4-1 to TRBJ2-1; perhaps TRBD1 as D (6 bases). CDR3 length equals 16 residues. Germline V gene lookup returns CDR1 MGHRA and CDR2 YSYEKL. V gave up 4 bases and J gave up 8 bases, with 21 bases separating them. The CDR3 region is CASSRTFGGIRDEQFF. Here the CDR3 DNA reads TGCGCCAGCAGCCGGACCTTTGGGGGCATCAGGGATGAGCAGTTCTTC.

CDR3 nucleotides: TGTGCCAGCAGTTCCCCAGGCAACACCGGGGAGCTGTTTTTT. It encodes CASSSPGNTGELFF. This chain joins TRBV28 and TRBJ2-2; D gene unclear. Germline CDR1 MDHEN, CDR2 SYDVKM. This CDR3 comprises 14 residues. V was trimmed by 4 bases and J by 2 bases, leaving 8 bases between them.

The CDR3 spells CAWSVVGAETQYF. The CDR3 DNA follows: TGTGCCTGGAGTGTAGTGGGAGCGGAGACCCAGTACTTC. This chain joins TRBV30 and TRBJ2-5; D possibly corresponds to TRBD2 (5 bases). Germline assignment: CDR1 GTSNPN and CDR2 SVGIG (reference sequence). CDR3 length: 13 amino acids. V lost 0 bases and J 5 bases, leaving 10 bases between the germline ends. The complete variable domain, with remaining parts taken from reference TRBV30 and TRBJ2-5, reads SQTIHQWPATLVQPVGSPLSLECTVEGTSNPNLYWYRQAAGRGLQLLFYSVGIGQISSEVPQNLSASRPQDRQFILSSKKLLLSDSGFYLCAWSVVGAETQYFGPGTRLLVL.

The rearrangement joins TRBV28 to TRBJ2-1, with 7 nucleotides matching TRBD2. Germline V gene lookup returns CDR1 MDHEN and CDR2 SYDVKM. After removal of 3 bases from V and 4 bases from J, the junction contained 9 bases not matched to a gene. This CDR3 spans 16 amino acids. CDR3 sequence reads: CASSFPRSSGYNEQFF. CDR3 DNA: TGTGCCAGCAGTTTCCCAAGGTCTAGCGGATACAATGAGCAGTTCTTC. Together with reference TRBV28 and TRBJ2-1, the CDR3 gives the full variable domain: DVKVTQSSRYLVKRTGEKVFLECVQDMDHENMFWYRQDPGLGLRLIYFSYDVKMKEKGDIPEGYSVSREKKERFSLILESASTNQTSMYLCASSFPRSSGYNEQFFGPGTRLTVL.

V and J are TRBV6-1 and TRBJ1-2; 7 nucleotides agree with TRBD1. The germline V gene has CDR1 MNHNS and CDR2 SASEGT. The CDR3 has 16 residues. Unmatched junction bases numbered 12, after V lost 4 bases and J lost 4 bases. CDR3 in amino acids: CASSATGWGAGYGYTF. In DNA, the CDR3 is TGTGCCAGCAGTGCGACAGGGTGGGGAGCGGGCTATGGCTACACCTTC.

This clone was recorded only once. The chain couples TRBV18 to TRBJ2-2, with D possibly matching TRBD1 (5 bases). The CDR3 spans 13 residues. Germline V lookup: CDR1 KGHSH, CDR2 LQKENI. V lost 6 bases and J lost 6, with 11 bases in between. CDR3 in amino acids: CASSPQGSGELFF. The CDR3 DNA reads as TGTGCCAGCTCCCCTCAGGGATCCGGGGAGCTGTTTTTT.

The V call is TRBV15, the J call TRBJ1-1; possible D gene TRBD1, 5 bases. This CDR3 has 16 amino acids. The V end was cut by 0 bases, the J end by 5 bases, with 16 bases between. Per germline, CDR1 LNHNV and CDR2 YYDKDF (reference sequence). The CDR3 coding sequence is TGTGCCACCAGCAGAGAGGGGCGGGGCGCGGGGACTGAAGCTTTCTTT. Its protein is CATSREGRGAGTEAFF. Full variable domain (outside the CDR3, taken from reference TRBV15 and TRBJ1-1): DAMVIQNPRYQVTQFGKPVTLSCSQTLNHNVMYWYQQKSSQAPKLLFHYYDKDFNNEADTPDNFQSRRPNTSFCFLDIRSPGLGDTAMYLCATSREGRGAGTEAFFGQGTRLTVV.

This rearrangement joins TRBV7-2 to TRBJ1-1; D is uncertain. CDR3 length equals 17 residues. Deletions cut 0 bases from V and 0 bases from J, with 14 bases between. Germline V lookup: CDR1 SGHTA, CDR2 FQGNSA. Here the CDR3 reads CASSLAGGRFMNTEAFF. The CDR3 DNA reads as TGTGCCAGCAGCTTAGCTGGAGGCCGATTCATGAACACTGAAGCTTTCTTT.

This clone showed up just once. The V and J genes are TRBV7-9 and TRBJ2-7; D is perhaps TRBD2 (5 bases). The CDR3 contains 12 residues. From germline, CDR1 is SEHNR and CDR2 FQNEAQ (reference sequence). The ends were cut back, 4 bases at V and 5 bases at J, with 9 bases in the middle. The CDR3 coding sequence is TGTGCCAGCAGCTCCACAGCGGACGAGCAGTACTTC. Translated: CASSSTADEQYF.

The chain employs TRBV19 and TRBJ2-2; D might be TRBD1 (7 bases). The CDR3 is 19 residues long. The germline gives CDR1 LNHDA, CDR2 SQIVND (reference sequence). Trimming stripped 7 bases from V and 0 bases from J, with 24 bases between. CDR3 region: CASTPGAGGRYTNTGELFF. For the CDR3, the DNA is TGTGCCAGTACCCCGGGGGCAGGGGGAAGGTACACGAACACCGGGGAGCTGTTTTTT. Using reference TRBV19 and TRBJ2-2 for the parts outside the CDR3, the full variable domain is DGGITQSPKYLFRKEGQNVTLSCEQNLNHDAMYWYRQDPGQGLRLIYYSQIVNDFQKGDIAEGYSVSREKKESFPLTVTSAQKNPTAFYLCASTPGAGGRYTNTGELFFGEGSRLTVL.

The V call is TRBV9, the J call TRBJ2-3, with D unresolved. With 0 bases removed from V and 1 base from J, the gap between germline ends came to 9 bases. Per the germline V gene, CDR1 is SGDLS and CDR2 is YYNGEE. This CDR3 contains 15 residues. The CDR3 DNA reads TGTGCCAGCAGCGTAGGGAGTGGTGGCACAGATACGCAGTATTTT. Protein sequence: CASSVGSGGTDTQYF. Full variable domain (outside the CDR3, taken from reference TRBV9 and TRBJ2-3): DSGVTQTPKHLITATGQRVTLRCSPRSGDLSVYWYQQSLDQGLQFLIQYYNGEERAKGNILERFSAQQFPDLHSELNLSSLELGDSALYFCASSVGSGGTDTQYFGPGTRLTVL.

V usage is TRBV3-1 (or the pseudogene TRBV3-2) and J usage is TRBJ1-5; 8 bases agree with TRBD1. Germline trimming cut 5 bases from V and 4 bases from J; bases unmatched to any gene: 4. Germline V gives CDR1 LGHDT, CDR2 YNNKEL (reference sequence). The length of the CDR3 is 14 residues. Here the CDR3 DNA reads TGTGCCAGCAGCGCCCGACAGGGGAATCAGCCCCAGCATTTT. It specifies CASSARQGNQPQHF.

V is TRBV19 and J is TRBJ2-2, with a weak D call TRBD2 (6 bases). Germline CDR1 and CDR2: LNHDA and SQIVND (reference sequence). Between the trimmed V and J ends, which lost 7 bases and 3 bases, there was a span of 15 bases. The CDR3 length is 15 residues. In DNA, the CDR3 is TGTGCCAGTATGGGCCCCGGGAGAGACACCGGGGAGCTGTTTTTT. Translated, it gives CASMGPGRDTGELFF.

J is TRBJ2-7 and V is TRBV15; 7 bases are shared with TRBD1. The CDR3 is 15 residues long. In germline, CDR1 is LNHNV, CDR2 YYDKDF (reference sequence). Trimming at V came to 3 bases and at J to 6 bases, leaving 11 bases not matched to a gene. The CDR3 loop is CATSRPGTVTSEQYF. Here the CDR3 DNA reads TGTGCCACCAGCAGGCCCGGGACAGTTACGAGCGAGCAGTACTTC.

The chain is built from TRBV27 and TRBJ1-1, with unresolved D. CDR3 length: 13 residues. Germline V CDR1 and CDR2: MNHEY, SMNVEV (reference sequence). Trimming removed 4 bases at V and 1 base at J, with 7 bases between. CDR3 region: CASSSLSNTEAFF. The CDR3 DNA reads TGTGCCAGCAGTTCCTTATCGAACACTGAAGCTTTCTTT.

V and J are TRBV4-2 and TRBJ2-1; possibly TRBD2 for D (6 bases). The CDR3 has 16 residues. Germline lookup yields CDR1 LGHNA and CDR2 YNFKEQ. V was clipped by 0 bases and J by 3 bases, with 12 bases between them. In DNA, the CDR3 is TGTGCCAGCAGCCAAGAAATCGGGGGAAACTACAATGAGCAGTTCTTC. This codes for CASSQEIGGNYNEQFF.

As to this clone: This CDR3 is also generated by other DNA sequences in the sample. The chain carries TRBV7-2 and TRBJ1-5, with TRBD1 matching 8 bases. The CDR3 is 14 residues long. Germline CDR1 reads SGHTA; CDR2 reads FQGNSA. Trimming cost V 5 bases and J 2 bases; bases outside gene matches: 2. In DNA form, the CDR3 reads TGTGCCAGCAGCCTGACAGGGGGCAATCAGCCCCAGCATTTT. Encoded protein: CASSLTGGNQPQHF.